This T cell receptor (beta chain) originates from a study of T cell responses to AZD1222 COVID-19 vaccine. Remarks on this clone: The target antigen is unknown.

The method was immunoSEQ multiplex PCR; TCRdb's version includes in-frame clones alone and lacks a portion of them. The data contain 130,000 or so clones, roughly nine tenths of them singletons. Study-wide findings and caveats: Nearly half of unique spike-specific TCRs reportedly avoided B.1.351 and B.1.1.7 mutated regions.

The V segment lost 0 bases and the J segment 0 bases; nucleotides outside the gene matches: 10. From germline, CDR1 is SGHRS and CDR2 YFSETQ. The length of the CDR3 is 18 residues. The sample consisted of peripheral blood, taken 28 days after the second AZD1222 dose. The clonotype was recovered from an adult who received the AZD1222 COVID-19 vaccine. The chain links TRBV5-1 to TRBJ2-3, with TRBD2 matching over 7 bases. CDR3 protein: CASSLGTGGSGSTDTQYF. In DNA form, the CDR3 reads TGCGCCAGCAGCTTGGGGACGGGGGGTAGCGGTAGCACAGATACGCAGTATTTT. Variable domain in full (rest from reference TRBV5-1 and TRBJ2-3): KAGVTQTPRYLIKTRGQQVTLSCSPISGHRSVSWYQQTPGQGLQFLFEYFSETQRNKGNFPGRFSGRQFSNSRSEMNVSTLELGDSALYLCASSLGTGGSGSTDTQYFGPGTRLTVL.